This paragraph covers one T cell receptor beta chain sequence. The target of this receptor is not known. Qualities for individual bases were not recorded, and no much larger clone is one base off. The immunoSEQ Assay, a bias-controlled multiplex PCR, was used to amplify TCRbeta CDR3 regions from genomic DNA. The authors processed their data as follows. Nucleated cell counts per sample were estimated from amplification of reference gene primers within the assay. To quantify the absolute abundance of each unique TCRbeta CDR3 rearrangement, sequence reads were collapsed and filtered. For each sample, productive Simpson clonality was calculated by taking the square root of Simpson's diversity index across productive rearrangements. As stored in TCRdb, this immuneACCESS dataset retains in-frame rearrangements with V and J assigned. A fraction of the clones does not appear; measured against another copy, unresolved V genes explain less than half of the discrepancy, and the remainder lacks a known reason. Clone size and the V and J calls come from that table; the DNA yielded D and trimming. This sample has approximately 250,000 clones in its table, and under 90% of those were observed once. The ten largest clonotypes hold 8% to 9.5% of the sample.

This entry comes from a study of blood T cell repertoires in COVID-19 (dated by TCRdb to 2018 to 2021). The study in broad terms: Collaborator samples came from the United States, Italy and Spain and covered acute and convalescent phases of COVID-19. Where available, HLA class I and class II types were taken from metadata supplied by the sample provider and were not determined by assay-based typing. The prospective study material was composed of cDNA or gDNA derived from T cells, B-cell-depleted T cells, or PBMCs. The dataset comprised deeply sampled blood TCRbeta repertoires from subjects exposed to, actively infected with, or recovered from COVID-19. The samples were drawn from the first 160 participants of the ongoing ImmuneRACE study and from 1,254 subjects provided by 6 global collaborators. Nearly every sample came with metadata listing a de-identified subject ID, COVID-19 status, age in years and sex. The repertoires were made available in a free public database intended to serve as a resource for research on the immune response to SARS-CoV-2. Overall results and qualifications from the work: How much clinical and demographic metadata was included differed by source and by participant, and the metadata was provided uncurated.

The CDR3 spans 13 residues, from the cysteine through the phenylalanine. The only DNA kept is the CDR3, 39 bases in frame from the first base. Reading the germline V gene gives CDR1 KGHSH and CDR2 LQKENI. V and J are truncated by 5 bases and 7 bases respectively, leaving an intervening sequence of 11 bases. Whole blood was collected in K2EDTA tubes by collaborating institutions according to the institutions' own protocols. For TCRbeta analysis, collaborators shipped samples as frozen whole blood, isolated PBMCs, or DNA extracted from either of those sample types. The sequence was obtained from a human donor in a cohort sampled during active COVID-19. The sequence is built from TRBV18 and TRBJ1-4; the D gene lacks a confident call. The sequenced sample was peripheral blood. This receptor carries the CDR3 CASSSGRGEKLFF. The DNA sequence is given as TGTGCCAGCTCATCCGGTCGGGGTGAAAAACTGTTTTTT.